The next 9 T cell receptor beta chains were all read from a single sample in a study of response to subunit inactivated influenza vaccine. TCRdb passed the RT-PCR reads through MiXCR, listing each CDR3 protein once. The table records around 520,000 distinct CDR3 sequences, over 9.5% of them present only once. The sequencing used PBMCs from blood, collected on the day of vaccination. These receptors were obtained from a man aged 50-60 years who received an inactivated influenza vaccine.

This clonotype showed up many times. For the CDR3, the DNA is TGCAGCGTTGTAAAGAGGCAGGCCGGCAATGAGCAGTTCTTC. This codes for CSVVKRQAGNEQFF. The chain has TRBV29-1 and TRBJ2-1, with D unresolved. Trimming stripped 4 bases from V and 6 bases from J, with 16 bases between. Germline CDR1 and CDR2: SQVTM and ANQGSEA. The CDR3 loop spans 14 amino acids.

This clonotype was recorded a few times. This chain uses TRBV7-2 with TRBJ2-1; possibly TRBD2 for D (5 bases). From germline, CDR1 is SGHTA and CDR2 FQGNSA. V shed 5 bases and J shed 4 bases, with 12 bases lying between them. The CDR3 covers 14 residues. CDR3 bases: TGTGCCAGCAGCCCCGTCACGGGGTACAATGAGCAGTTCTTC. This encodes CASSPVTGYNEQFF. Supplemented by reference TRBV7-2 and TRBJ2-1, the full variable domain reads GAGVSQSPSNKVTEKGKDVELRCDPISGHTALYWYRQSLGQGLEFLIYFQGNSAPDKSGLPSDRFSAERTGGSVSTLTIQRTQQEDSAVYLCASSPVTGYNEQFFGPGTRLTVL.

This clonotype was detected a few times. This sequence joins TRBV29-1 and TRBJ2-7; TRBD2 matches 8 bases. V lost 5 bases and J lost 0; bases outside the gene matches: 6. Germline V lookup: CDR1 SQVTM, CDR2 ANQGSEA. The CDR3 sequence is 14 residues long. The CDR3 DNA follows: TGCAGCGTTTCCGGGAGGGGGGGCTCCTACGAGCAGTACTTC. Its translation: CSVSGRGGSYEQYF.

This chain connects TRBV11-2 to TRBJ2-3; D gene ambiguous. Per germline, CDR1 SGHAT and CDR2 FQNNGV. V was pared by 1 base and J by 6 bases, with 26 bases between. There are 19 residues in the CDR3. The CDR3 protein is CASSLVGSDEIPHRDTQYF. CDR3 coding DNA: TGTGCCAGCAGCTTAGTTGGGTCGGATGAAATTCCCCATCGGGATACGCAGTATTTT.

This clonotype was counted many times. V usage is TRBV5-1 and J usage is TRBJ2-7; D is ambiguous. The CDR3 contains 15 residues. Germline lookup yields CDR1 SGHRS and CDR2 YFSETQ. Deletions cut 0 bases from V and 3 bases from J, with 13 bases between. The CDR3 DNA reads TGCGCCAGCAGCTTGGGTGGTCAGCCAGTCTACGAGCAGTACTTC. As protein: CASSLGGQPVYEQYF.

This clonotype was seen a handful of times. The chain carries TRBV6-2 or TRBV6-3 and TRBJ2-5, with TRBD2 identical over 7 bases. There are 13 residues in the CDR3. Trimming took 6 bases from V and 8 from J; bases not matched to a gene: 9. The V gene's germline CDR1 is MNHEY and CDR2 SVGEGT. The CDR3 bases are TGTGCCAGCAGAACCGGGACTACCCCAACCCAGTACTTC. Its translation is CASRTGTTPTQYF.

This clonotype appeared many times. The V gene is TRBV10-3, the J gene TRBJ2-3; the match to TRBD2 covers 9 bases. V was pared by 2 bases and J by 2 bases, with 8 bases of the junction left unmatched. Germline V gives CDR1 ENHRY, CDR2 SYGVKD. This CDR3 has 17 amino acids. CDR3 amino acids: CAISETPAGGSTDTQYF. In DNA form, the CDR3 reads TGTGCCATCAGTGAGACTCCAGCGGGAGGATCCACAGATACGCAGTATTTT.

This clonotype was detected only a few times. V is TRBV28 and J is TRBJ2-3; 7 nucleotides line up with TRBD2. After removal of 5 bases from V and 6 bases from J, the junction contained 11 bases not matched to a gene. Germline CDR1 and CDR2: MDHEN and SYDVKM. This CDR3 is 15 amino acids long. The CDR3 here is CASSPGGTHLDTQYF. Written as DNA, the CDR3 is TGTGCCAGCAGTCCCGGGGGGACTCACCTCGATACGCAGTATTTT.

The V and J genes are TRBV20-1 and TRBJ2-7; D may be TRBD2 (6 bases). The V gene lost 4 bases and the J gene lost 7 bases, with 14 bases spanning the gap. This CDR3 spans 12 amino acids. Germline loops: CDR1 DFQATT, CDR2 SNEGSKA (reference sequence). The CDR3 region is CSATASAGEQYF. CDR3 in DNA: TGCAGTGCTACAGCTAGCGCGGGGGAGCAGTACTTC.